Listed here is a single T cell receptor beta chain. Its target is unknown. Primers included in the PCR were 60 Vbeta and 13 Jbeta primers. The table came from immunoSEQ multiplex PCR; TCRdb's copy has only in-frame clones and leaves some out. The repertoire has roughly 160,000 clones, roughly 85% of them found once; the top ten carry 1%. The CDR3 covers 14 residues. The ends were cut back, 1 base at V and 6 bases at J, with 9 bases in the middle. Germline lookup yields CDR1 MDHEN and CDR2 SYDVKM. The sample belongs to a study of cytomegalovirus exposure and HLA in healthy donors. Study information: Genotyping of about 400 donors showed that over 65% belonged to the Caucasian-associated ancestry cluster. Study findings and constraints: A later analysis linked a missense DCLRE1C variant to TCR beta V- and J-gene trimming. DRB1 had the most TCR associations and HLA-C the fewest, a later analysis found, with rates varying by HLA locus.

Material for sequencing was PBMCs. This TCR was recovered from a boy aged 2-15 years in good health and CMV-seronegative. The chain couples TRBV28 to TRBJ1-4, with D tentatively TRBD1 (6 bases). The CDR3: CASSLSGVDEKLFF. Here the CDR3 DNA reads TGTGCCAGCAGTTTATCAGGGGTAGATGAAAAACTGTTTTTT.